These T cell receptor beta chains were read from a single sample in a study of OX40 agonist ivuxolimab in advanced cancers. Sequenced by immunoSEQ multiplex PCR; TCRdb stores in-frame clones only, minus some. This repertoire shows more than 9,500 clones, roughly 86% found once; its top ten account for roughly 28%. Sequences were derived from CD4+ or CD8+ T cells sorted from blood, sampled in a trial of the OX40 agonist ivuxolimab. The receptors were sampled from an adult with an advanced solid tumor such as melanoma, head and neck, liver or kidney cancer. CDR3s include the opening cysteine and the closing phenylalanine or tryptophan. D genes are given only for firm matches. Size values are once, few and many counts, or a class for expanded clones, and some rows have none.

TRBD2 few TRBJ2-5 TRBV19 CASSIDWGLAVGTQYF TGTGCCAGTAGTATAGATTGGGGACTAGCGGTAGGGACCCAGTACTTC
TRBD1 NA TRBJ2-5 TRBV18 CASSPSDRGSETQYF TGTGCCAGCTCACCATCGGACAGGGGGTCGGAGACCCAGTACTTC
TRBD1 NA TRBJ1-1 TRBV29-1 CSGTGRGTEAFF TGCAGCGGGACAGGGAGGGGGACTGAAGCTTTCTTT
TRBD1 NA TRBJ1-5 TRBV28 CATGQGVYQPQHF TGTGCCACTGGACAGGGAGTTTATCAGCCCCAGCATTTT
NA NA TRBJ2-1 TRBV5-1 CASSLGSSSYNEQFF TGCGCCAGCAGCTTGGGCTCCAGCTCCTACAATGAGCAGTTCTTC
NA NA TRBJ2-1 TRBV5-4 CASRLLGNEQFF TGTGCCAGCAGACTGCTAGGCAATGAGCAGTTCTTC
NA NA TRBJ2-2 TRBV18 CASSGSSTGELFF TGTGCCAGCTCGGGCAGTAGCACCGGGGAGCTGTTTTTT
NA NA TRBJ1-5 TRBV28 CASSSLGDEGQPQHF TGTGCCAGCAGTTCTCTTGGGGACGAGGGTCAGCCCCAGCATTTT
TRBD1 NA TRBJ1-5 TRBV15 CATSRPSGTGDGNQPQHF TGTGCCACCAGCAGACCATCCGGGACAGGGGATGGCAATCAGCCCCAGCATTTT
NA NA TRBJ1-1 TRBV6-1 CASSEERGAYTEAFF TGTGCCAGCAGTGAAGAGAGGGGGGCTTACACTGAAGCTTTCTTT
TRBD1 NA TRBJ1-2 TRBV6-5 CATITGGRGYTF TGTGCCACAATTACAGGGGGCCGTGGCTACACCTTC
TRBD1 few TRBJ2-2 TRBV7-8 CASSFQVGGTTGELFF TGTGCCAGCAGCTTCCAAGTAGGGGGCACCACCGGGGAGCTGTTTTTT
NA NA TRBJ2-3 TRBV28 CATKVGGDYTDTQYF TGTGCCACCAAAGTTGGGGGCGACTACACAGATACGCAGTATTTT
TRBD1 NA TRBJ1-5 TRBV11-2 CASSQGQDQPQHF TGTGCCAGCTCACAGGGGCAAGATCAGCCCCAGCATTTT
NA medium-sized TRBJ1-4 TRBV11-2 CASSETGFEKLFF TGTGCCAGCAGCGAAACAGGGTTTGAAAAACTGTTTTTT
NA NA TRBJ2-3 TRBV28 CASSSGGTDTQYF TGTGCCAGCAGTAGTGGGGGAACAGATACGCAGTATTTT
TRBD1 once TRBJ1-2 TRBV7-9 CASSLRKDRGPVGYTF TGTGCCAGCAGCTTAAGGAAGGACAGGGGGCCAGTGGGCTACACCTTC
NA NA TRBJ2-7 TRBV4-1 CASSQSLDYEQYF TGCGCCAGCAGCCAATCTCTGGATTACGAGCAGTACTTC
TRBD1 NA TRBJ1-2 TRBV7-9 CASSSSAGGGDGYTF TGTGCCAGCAGCTCCTCCGCAGGGGGCGGCGATGGCTACACCTTC
NA NA TRBJ2-7 TRBV11-2 CASSVNSLEYEQYF TGTGCCAGCAGCGTTAACAGCTTGGAGTACGAGCAGTACTTC
NA NA TRBJ2-3 TRBV9 CASSPTPLTDTQYF TGTGCCAGCAGCCCAACCCCCTTAACAGATACGCAGTATTTT
TRBD1 NA TRBJ2-7 TRBV27 CASSLVPPGQGLLAEQYF TGTGCCAGCAGTTTAGTACCCCCAGGACAGGGGCTCTTGGCCGAGCAGTACTTC
NA NA TRBJ2-3 TRBV19 CASKLGRTTDTQYF TGTGCCAGTAAGCTCGGAAGGACCACAGATACGCAGTATTTT
NA NA TRBJ1-1 TRBV27 CASSPRTVNTEAFF TGTGCCAGCAGTCCCCGGACGGTAAACACTGAAGCTTTCTTT
TRBD2 NA TRBJ2-7 TRBV28 CASSYGTSSEQYF TGTGCCAGCAGTTACGGGACTAGTAGCGAGCAGTACTTC
NA NA TRBJ2-7 TRBV9 CASSGGGLSYEQYF TGTGCCAGCAGCGGTGGGGGCCTCTCCTACGAGCAGTACTTC
NA NA TRBJ2-7 TRBV6-5 CASSYGGPDEQYF TGTGCCAGCAGTTACGGGGGTCCGGACGAGCAGTACTTC
NA NA TRBJ2-2 TRBV10-3 CAISDDGWTGELFF TGTGCCATCAGTGACGACGGTTGGACCGGGGAGCTGTTTTTT
TRBD1 NA TRBJ1-2 TRBV6-5 CASSYSRQGGLGYTF TGTGCCAGCAGTTACTCGAGACAGGGGGGGCTGGGCTACACCTTC
NA NA TRBJ2-1 TRBV7-8 CASRLQVSSYNEQFF TGTGCCAGCAGGTTACAGGTTAGCTCCTACAATGAGCAGTTCTTC
TRBD1 NA TRBJ2-1 TRBV14 CASSQDWTGARNDEQFF TGTGCCAGCAGCCAAGACTGGACAGGGGCCCGGAACGATGAGCAGTTCTTC
NA NA TRBJ2-1 TRBV11-2 CASSAWAGDEQFF TGTGCCAGCAGCGCCTGGGCGGGCGATGAGCAGTTCTTC